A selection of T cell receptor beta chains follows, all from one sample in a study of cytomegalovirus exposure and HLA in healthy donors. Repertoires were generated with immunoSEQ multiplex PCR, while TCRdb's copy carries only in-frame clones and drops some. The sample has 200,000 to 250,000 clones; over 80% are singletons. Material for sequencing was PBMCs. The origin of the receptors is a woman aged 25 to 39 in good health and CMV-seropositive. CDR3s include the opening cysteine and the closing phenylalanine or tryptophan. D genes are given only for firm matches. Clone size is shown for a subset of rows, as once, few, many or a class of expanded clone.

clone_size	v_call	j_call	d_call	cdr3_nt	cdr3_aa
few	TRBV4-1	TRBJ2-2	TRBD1	TGCGCCAGCAGCCTTCATACAGGGGGCGGCGGGGAGCTGTTTTTT	CASSLHTGGGGELFF
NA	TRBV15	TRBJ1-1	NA	TGTGCCACCAGCAGCTGGGAATCCACTGAAGCTTTCTTT	CATSSWESTEAFF
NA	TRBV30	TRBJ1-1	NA	TGTGCCTGGAGTACGACACCGGGGGCTTTCTTT	CAWSTTPGAFF
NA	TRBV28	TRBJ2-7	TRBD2	TGTGCCAGCGGGCGGGGGACCCACGAGCAGTACTTC	CASGRGTHEQYF
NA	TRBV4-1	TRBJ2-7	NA	TGCGCCAGCAGCTCCTTGCTGGGACCCTACTACTACGAGCAGTACTTC	CASSSLLGPYYYEQYF
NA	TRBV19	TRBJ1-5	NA	TGTGCCAGTAGTCGACCATTAAGCAATCAGCCCCAGCATTTT	CASSRPLSNQPQHF
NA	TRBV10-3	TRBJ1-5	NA	TGTGCCATCAGTGATTCGGGGGGAGATCAGCCCCAGCATTTT	CAISDSGGDQPQHF
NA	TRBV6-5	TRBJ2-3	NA	TGTGCCAGCAGTTCCCCAGGGACGCAGTATTTT	CASSSPGTQYF
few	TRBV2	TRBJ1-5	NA	TGTGCCAGCACTGAACAACCTAATCAGCCCCAGCATTTT	CASTEQPNQPQHF
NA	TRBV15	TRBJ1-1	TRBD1	TGTGCCACCAGCAGTGGACAGGCCCGTGAAGCTTTCTTT	CATSSGQAREAFF
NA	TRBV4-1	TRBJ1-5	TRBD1	TGCGCCAGCAGCCAAGATCTTGGGACAGGGATCAATCAGCCCCAGCATTTT	CASSQDLGTGINQPQHF
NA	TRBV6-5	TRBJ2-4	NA	TGTGCCAGCAGTGAAGTGGGGGGTCGGAACATTCAGTACTTC	CASSEVGGRNIQYF
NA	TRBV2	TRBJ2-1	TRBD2	TGTGCCAGCAGTGAAGCTAGCGGGAGGGCCTACAATGAGCAGTTCTTC	CASSEASGRAYNEQFF
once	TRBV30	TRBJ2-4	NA	TGTGCCTGGAGTGTTGGGCAAAACATTCAGTACTTC	CAWSVGQNIQYF
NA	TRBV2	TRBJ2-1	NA	TGTGCCAGCAGTGTGGGGACCCAGCAGTTCTTC	CASSVGTQQFF
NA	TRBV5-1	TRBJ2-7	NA	TGCGCCAGCAGCTTGGTGGGTTACGAGCAGTACTTC	CASSLVGYEQYF
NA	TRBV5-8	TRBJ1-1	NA	TGTGCCAGCAGCTTGTACGCCCGCGAGGCTTTCTTT	CASSLYAREAFF
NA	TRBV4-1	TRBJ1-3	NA	TGCGCCAGCAGCCTCTCACCGACAGCTGGAAACACCATATATTTT	CASSLSPTAGNTIYF
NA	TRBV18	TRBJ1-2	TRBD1	TGTGCCAGCTCACCCGGGACAGGGAAGCGAGGTGGCTACACCTTC	CASSPGTGKRGGYTF
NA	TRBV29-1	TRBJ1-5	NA	TGCAGCGTAGGTCGAAAGCAGGGCGGCGAGCAGCCCCAGCATTTT	CSVGRKQGGEQPQHF
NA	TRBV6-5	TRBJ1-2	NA	TGTGCTGCGTTCGGTCATCTTAACTATGGCTACACCTTC	CAAFGHLNYGYTF
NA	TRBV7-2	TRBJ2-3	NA	TGTGCCAGCAGCCCCGACACTAGCACAGATACGCAGTATTTT	CASSPDTSTDTQYF
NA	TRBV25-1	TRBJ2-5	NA	TGTGCCAGCAGGCAGAGGGAGACCCAGTACTTC	CASRQRETQYF